One and the same sample provided the 4 T cell receptor beta chains below, sequenced in a study of T cells in tumors after PD-1 blockade. The repertoire was sequenced with immunoSEQ multiplex PCR; TCRdb's copy has only in-frame clones and lacks some. The sample has 10,000 to 15,000 clones, 63% seen once; the top ten hold about 25%. The specimen comprised tumor tissue, sampled before anti-PD-1 treatment. These receptor sequences come from a human donor with cutaneous squamous cell carcinoma.

V and J are TRBV24-1 and TRBJ2-6; a weak D match, TRBD1 (6 bases). From germline, CDR1 is KGHDR and CDR2 SFDVKD. Deletions cut 2 bases from V and 2 bases from J, with 6 bases between. This CDR3 region has 15 residues. Here the CDR3 reads CATSDSGAGANVLTF. In DNA, the CDR3 is TGTGCCACCAGTGATTCAGGGGCTGGGGCCAACGTCCTGACTTTC.

The chain employs TRBV5-1 and TRBJ2-5; 13 nucleotides agree with TRBD2. Germline CDR1 is SGHRS and CDR2 is YFSETQ. CDR3 length: 15 residues. The V gene end was trimmed by 3 bases and the J gene end by 5 bases; junction bases not matched to a gene: 4. This CDR3 is CASSWTSGSEETQYF. The CDR3 DNA reads TGCGCCAGCAGCTGGACTAGCGGGAGTGAGGAGACCCAGTACTTC.

The chain employs TRBV19 and TRBJ1-4; TRBD1 is a possible D gene (6 bases). CDR1 is LNHDA and CDR2 is SQIVND in the germline V gene (reference sequence). Trimming cost V 7 bases and J 8 bases, with 17 bases left between them. CDR3 size: 14 residues. The CDR3 loop reads CASTLDSMEEKLFF. For the CDR3, the DNA is TGTGCCAGTACCCTGGACAGTATGGAGGAAAAACTGTTTTTT.

J is TRBJ2-3 and V is TRBV10-2, with 8 bases identical to TRBD2. The CDR3 has 15 amino acids. The germline gives CDR1 WSHSY, CDR2 SAAADI. With V trimmed by 8 bases and J by 0 bases, 7 bases remained unmatched. The CDR3 region is CASRGLGISTDTQYF. In nucleotides, the CDR3 is TGCGCCAGCCGGGGACTAGGGATCAGCACAGATACGCAGTATTTT.